This TCR beta chain was identified in a study of Ad26.COV2.S vaccination and SARS-CoV-2 variants. Study outcomes and limitations: There was a possibility that the TCR breadth and depth analyses underestimated total T cell responses.

Regarding this clone: Its antigen is not known. In the same sample, other DNA sequences code for this CDR3.

The CDR3 has 15 amino acids. CDR1 and CDR2 from the germline V gene are SGHVS and FQNEAQ. V shed 4 bases and J 0 bases; nucleotides not matched to a gene: 3. Data came from immunoSEQ multiplex PCR; TCRdb stores just in-frame clones and leaves some out. Of 440,000 or so clones in the sample, about 90% were seen once. The treatment was: some 20 received Ad26.COV2.S at low or high dose, single or two shots; roughly 5 received placebo; per-sample allocation not given. Day 63 after the first vaccine or placebo injection was the time point for sampling. Sequencing used peripheral blood, obtained in a trial of Ad26.COV2.S vaccine versus placebo. This TCR was recovered from a person aged 18-65 years who received the Ad26.COV2.S COVID-19 vaccine or a placebo. The chain is built from TRBV7-8 and TRBJ2-3, with TRBD2 matching over 8 bases. CDR3 sequence reads: CASSSLAASTDTQYF. The CDR3 DNA reads as TGTGCCAGCAGCTCACTAGCGGCTAGCACAGATACGCAGTATTTT.